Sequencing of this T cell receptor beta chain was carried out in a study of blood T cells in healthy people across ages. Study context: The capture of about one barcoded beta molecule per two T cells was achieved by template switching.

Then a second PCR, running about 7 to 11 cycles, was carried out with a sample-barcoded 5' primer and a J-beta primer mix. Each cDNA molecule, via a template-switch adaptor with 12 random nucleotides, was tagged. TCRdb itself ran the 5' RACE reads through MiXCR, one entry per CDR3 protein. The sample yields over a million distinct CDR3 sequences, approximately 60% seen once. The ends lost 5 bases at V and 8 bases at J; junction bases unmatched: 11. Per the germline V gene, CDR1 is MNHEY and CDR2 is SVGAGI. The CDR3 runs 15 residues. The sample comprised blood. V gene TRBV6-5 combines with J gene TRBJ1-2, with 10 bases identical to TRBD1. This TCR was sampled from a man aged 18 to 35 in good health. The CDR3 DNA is TGTGCCAGCAGTCCCGCTTCGGGGACAGGGGAAGGCTACACCTTC. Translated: CASSPASGTGEGYTF.